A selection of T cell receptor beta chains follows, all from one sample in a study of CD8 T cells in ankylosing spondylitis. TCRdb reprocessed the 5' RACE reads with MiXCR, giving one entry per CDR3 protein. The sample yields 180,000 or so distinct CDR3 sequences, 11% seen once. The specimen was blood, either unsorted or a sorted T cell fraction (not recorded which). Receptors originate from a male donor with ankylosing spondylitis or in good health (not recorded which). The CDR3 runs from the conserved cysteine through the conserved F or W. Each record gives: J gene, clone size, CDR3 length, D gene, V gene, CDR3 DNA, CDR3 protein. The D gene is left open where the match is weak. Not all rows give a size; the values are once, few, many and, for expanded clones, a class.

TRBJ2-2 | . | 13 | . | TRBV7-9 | TGTGCCAGCAGCTTACGGCGCACCGGGGAGCTGTTTTTT | CASSLRRTGELFF
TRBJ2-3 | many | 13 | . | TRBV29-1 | TGCAGCGTTGAAGTAACAGGGACAGATACGCAGTATTTT | CSVEVTGTDTQYF
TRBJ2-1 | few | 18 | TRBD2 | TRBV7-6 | TGTGCCAGCAGTCCCGGGACTAGCGCAAGAACCTCCTACAATGAGCAGTTCTTC | CASSPGTSARTSYNEQFF
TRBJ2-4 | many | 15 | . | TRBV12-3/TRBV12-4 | TGTGCCAGCACCGACTCCGGGCGGGGCAAAAACATTCAGTACTTC | CASTDSGRGKNIQYF
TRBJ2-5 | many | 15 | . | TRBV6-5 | TGTGCCAGCAGTTACTCAAGCGGGACACAAGAGACCCAGTACTTC | CASSYSSGTQETQYF
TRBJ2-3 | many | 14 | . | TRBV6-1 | TGTGCCAGCAGTCTCGGCAGCCGCACAGATACGCAGTATTTT | CASSLGSRTDTQYF
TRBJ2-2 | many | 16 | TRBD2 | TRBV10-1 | TGCGCCAGCAGTGACGGTAGCGGGGGGAACACCGGGGAGCTGTTTTTT | CASSDGSGGNTGELFF
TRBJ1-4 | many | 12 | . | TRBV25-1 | TGTGCCAGCAGCTGGGACGATGAAAAACTGTTTTTT | CASSWDDEKLFF
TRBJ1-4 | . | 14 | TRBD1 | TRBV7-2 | TGTGCCAGCAGCTCAGACAGGGCTAGTGAAAAACTGTTTTTT | CASSSDRASEKLFF
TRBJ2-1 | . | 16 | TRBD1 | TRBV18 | TGTGCCAGCTCACCATTCCGGGACAGTCGTTCATATGAGCAGTTCTTC | CASSPFRDSRSYEQFF